These T cell receptor beta chains were read from a single sample in a study of radiation and T cells in renal cell carcinoma. Sequencing used immunoSEQ multiplex PCR; TCRdb keeps in-frame clones, though not all of them. The sample holds about 95,000 clones, around 88% seen once. The specimen comprised blood, sampled from a patient whose treatment included radiotherapy and nephrectomy. These receptors were taken from a man aged 50 to 60 with renal cell carcinoma. Each CDR3 is given with its conserved first and last residue. A D gene is named only where the DNA matches it firmly. Clone size, where shown, is once, few, many, or a class for clones that have expanded.

>NA|NA|TRBV7-7|TRBJ2-1
CASSLYTGYNEQFF
TGTGCTAGCAGCTTATACACAGGTTACAATGAGCAGTTCTTC
>NA|TRBD2|TRBV5-6|TRBJ2-3
CASSFGGGPGDTQYF
TGTGCCAGCAGCTTCGGGGGAGGGCCGGGGGATACGCAGTATTTT
>NA|NA|TRBV4-1|TRBJ1-1
CASSQGVENTEAFF
TGCGCCAGCAGCCAAGGGGTGGAGAACACTGAAGCTTTCTTT
>NA|NA|TRBV7-9|TRBJ1-1
CASSLLGRAAFF
TGTGCCAGCAGCTTACTGGGCAGGGCAGCTTTCTTT
>NA|NA|TRBV10-3|TRBJ1-3
CAISESFSSGNTIYF
TGTGCCATCAGTGAGTCGTTTAGCTCTGGAAACACCATATATTTT
>NA|TRBD2|TRBV10-3|TRBJ2-3
CAISESREPHTQYF
TGTGCCATCAGTGAGTCGCGGGAGCCTCATACGCAGTATTTT
>once|TRBD1|TRBV9|TRBJ2-5
CASSVGTGDFQPETQYF
TGTGCCAGCAGCGTGGGGACAGGGGACTTCCAACCAGAGACCCAGTACTTC
>once|NA|TRBV19|TRBJ1-5
CASKRDPDSNQPQHF
TGTGCCAGTAAAAGGGATCCCGATAGCAATCAGCCCCAGCATTTT
>NA|NA|TRBV6-1|TRBJ2-3
CAGRARGPGDTQYF
TGTGCCGGTCGCGCCCGGGGCCCCGGAGATACGCAGTATTTT
>NA|NA|TRBV27|TRBJ1-1
CASSFGRNSEAFF
TGTGCCAGCAGTTTCGGTAGGAACTCTGAAGCTTTCTTT
>NA|NA|TRBV4-3|TRBJ2-7
CASSQDLRGGNYEQYF
TGCGCCAGCAGCCAAGATCTTAGAGGGGGGAACTACGAGCAGTACTTC
>NA|NA|TRBV28|TRBJ2-7
CASSFRQVSYEQYF
TGTGCCAGCAGTTTTCGGCAGGTCAGCTACGAGCAGTACTTC
>NA|NA|TRBV5-1|TRBJ2-3
CASNTAGTGTDTQYF
TGCGCCAGTAACACGGCCGGGACCGGCACAGATACGCAGTATTTT
>medium-sized|NA|TRBV30|TRBJ1-1
CAWSVGQHTEAFF
TGTGCCTGGAGTGTCGGACAACACACTGAAGCTTTCTTT
>once|NA|TRBV10-2|TRBJ1-1
CASSEQGENTEAFF
TGCGCCAGCAGTGAGCAGGGCGAGAACACTGAAGCTTTCTTT
>NA|TRBD1|TRBV7-9|TRBJ1-2
CASSLADRDYGYTF
TGTGCCAGCAGCTTAGCGGACAGGGACTATGGCTACACCTTC